These T cell receptor beta chains were read from a single sample in a study of blood T cell repertoires in COVID-19. Sequencing was performed with immunoSEQ multiplex PCR; in TCRdb, only in-frame clones are kept and a portion is missing. The table lists 200,000 to 250,000 clones, just over 90% of them singletons. Sequenced: peripheral blood. The receptors were gathered from a man aged 30-40 years with acute or convalescent COVID-19. The CDR3 runs from the conserved cysteine through the conserved F or W. The order of the fields is D gene, clone size, V gene, J gene, CDR3 DNA, CDR3 protein. The D gene is left open where the match is weak. Rows may omit the clone size; those that give it use once, few, many or a size class.

D gene: -; clone size: -; V gene: TRBV6-4; J gene: TRBJ1-1; CDR3 DNA: TGTGCCAGCAGTGACTCGCGGGGGCGGGGCACTGAAGCTTTCTTT; CDR3 protein: CASSDSRGRGTEAFF
D gene: TRBD2; clone size: -; V gene: TRBV5-1; J gene: TRBJ2-1; CDR3 DNA: TGCGCCAGCAGGTACGGGACTAGCGGGAATAGTGAGCAGTTCTTC; CDR3 protein: CASRYGTSGNSEQFF
D gene: TRBD2; clone size: -; V gene: TRBV7-9; J gene: TRBJ2-7; CDR3 DNA: TGTGCCAGCAGCTTAGTGTCTAGCGGGAGCGGCGAGCAGTACTTC; CDR3 protein: CASSLVSSGSGEQYF
D gene: TRBD2; clone size: once; V gene: TRBV5-6; J gene: TRBJ2-3; CDR3 DNA: TGTGCCAGCAGCTCCGGGACTAGCGGGTTGAGCACAGATACGCAGTATTTT; CDR3 protein: CASSSGTSGLSTDTQYF
D gene: -; clone size: -; V gene: TRBV2; J gene: TRBJ1-4; CDR3 DNA: TGTGCCAGCAGTGAGGCCCGGGAGGGCGAAAAACTGTTTTTT; CDR3 protein: CASSEAREGEKLFF
D gene: -; clone size: -; V gene: TRBV18; J gene: TRBJ2-7; CDR3 DNA: TGTGCCAGCCCCACCAAAGGACATTCCCTCTCCTACGAGCAGTACTTC; CDR3 protein: CASPTKGHSLSYEQYF
D gene: TRBD2; clone size: -; V gene: TRBV7-3; J gene: TRBJ2-3; CDR3 DNA: TGTGCCAGCAGCTTGCCGACTAGCGGGAGGATCACAGATACGCAGTATTTT; CDR3 protein: CASSLPTSGRITDTQYF
D gene: -; clone size: -; V gene: TRBV11-3; J gene: TRBJ1-1; CDR3 DNA: TGTGCCAGCAGCGGGAGGACTGAAGCTTTCTTT; CDR3 protein: CASSGRTEAFF
D gene: -; clone size: -; V gene: TRBV6-5; J gene: TRBJ1-5; CDR3 DNA: TGTGCCAGCAGAGGGACTTCAGGGCAGCCCCAGCATTTT; CDR3 protein: CASRGTSGQPQHF
D gene: -; clone size: -; V gene: TRBV25-1; J gene: TRBJ1-6; CDR3 DNA: TGTGCCAGCAGCCAGGGGCTGGGGAATTCACCCCTCCACTTT; CDR3 protein: CASSQGLGNSPLHF
D gene: TRBD2; clone size: -; V gene: TRBV6-5; J gene: TRBJ2-1; CDR3 DNA: TGTGCCAGCAGTAGGAGACTAGCGGGGTACAATGAGCAGTTCTTC; CDR3 protein: CASSRRLAGYNEQFF
D gene: TRBD2; clone size: once; V gene: TRBV11-3; J gene: TRBJ2-1; CDR3 DNA: TGTGCCAGCAGCCCTAGCGGGGGGATCATCAATGAGCAGTTCTTC; CDR3 protein: CASSPSGGIINEQFF
D gene: TRBD2; clone size: -; V gene: TRBV13; J gene: TRBJ2-1; CDR3 DNA: TGTGCCAGCAGCTTTACTAGCGGGGGGAATGAGCAGTTCTTC; CDR3 protein: CASSFTSGGNEQFF
D gene: -; clone size: -; V gene: TRBV6-5; J gene: TRBJ2-1; CDR3 DNA: TGTGCCAGCAGATCACCAGCTAGCTCCTACAATGAGCAGTTCTTC; CDR3 protein: CASRSPASSYNEQFF
D gene: TRBD2; clone size: -; V gene: TRBV29-1; J gene: TRBJ2-1; CDR3 DNA: TGCAGCCTAGGTAGCGGGGACTACAATGAGCAGTTCTTC; CDR3 protein: CSLGSGDYNEQFF
D gene: TRBD1; clone size: -; V gene: TRBV19; J gene: TRBJ1-4; CDR3 DNA: TGTGCCAGTAGCGAGACAGGGGGAGGAGAAAAACTGTTTTTT; CDR3 protein: CASSETGGGEKLFF
D gene: TRBD1; clone size: -; V gene: TRBV7-3; J gene: TRBJ1-6; CDR3 DNA: TGTGCCAGCAGCTTTTCGGGACAGTATAATTCACCCCTCCACTTT; CDR3 protein: CASSFSGQYNSPLHF
D gene: -; clone size: few; V gene: TRBV19; J gene: TRBJ1-5; CDR3 DNA: TGTGCCAGTAGTCCCCCCGGGGTTTGGAGCAATCAGCCCCAGCATTTT; CDR3 protein: CASSPPGVWSNQPQHF
D gene: TRBD2; clone size: -; V gene: TRBV28; J gene: TRBJ2-3; CDR3 DNA: TGTGCCAGCAGTTTTTGGCGGGAGTATAGCGCAGATACGCAGTATTTT; CDR3 protein: CASSFWREYSADTQYF
D gene: TRBD1; clone size: -; V gene: TRBV5-5; J gene: TRBJ1-5; CDR3 DNA: TGTGCCAGCAGCTTGGTACAGGGGGTCGGTCAGCCCCAGCATTTT; CDR3 protein: CASSLVQGVGQPQHF
D gene: TRBD1; clone size: -; V gene: TRBV5-4; J gene: TRBJ2-7; CDR3 DNA: TGTGCCAGCAGCTTGGCCAACTTACAGGGGGCACGAGAGCAGTACTTC; CDR3 protein: CASSLANLQGAREQYF
D gene: TRBD2; clone size: -; V gene: TRBV2; J gene: TRBJ2-7; CDR3 DNA: TGTGCCAGCAGTGTTGCGGGAGTGGCCTACGAGCAGTACTTC; CDR3 protein: CASSVAGVAYEQYF
D gene: TRBD1; clone size: few; V gene: TRBV18; J gene: TRBJ1-6; CDR3 DNA: TGTGCCAGCTCACCGGACAGGAACTCACCCCTCCACTTT; CDR3 protein: CASSPDRNSPLHF
D gene: -; clone size: -; V gene: TRBV3-1/TRBV3-2; J gene: TRBJ2-3; CDR3 DNA: TGTGCCAGCAGCCCCCTCAGCACAGATACGCAGTATTTT; CDR3 protein: CASSPLSTDTQYF
D gene: -; clone size: -; V gene: TRBV4-2; J gene: TRBJ2-3; CDR3 DNA: TGTGCCAGCAGCCCTGGGAGCAGCACAGATACGCAGTATTTT; CDR3 protein: CASSPGSSTDTQYF
D gene: -; clone size: -; V gene: TRBV27; J gene: TRBJ2-5; CDR3 DNA: TGTGCCAGCATCGCCCTAGGGGCGGGGGAGACCCAGTACTTC; CDR3 protein: CASIALGAGETQYF
D gene: TRBD1; clone size: -; V gene: TRBV6-5; J gene: TRBJ1-2; CDR3 DNA: TGTGCCAGCAGTTCTGGGACAGGTTCGATCAACTATGGCTACACCTTC; CDR3 protein: CASSSGTGSINYGYTF
D gene: -; clone size: -; V gene: TRBV6-5; J gene: TRBJ1-5; CDR3 DNA: TGTGCCAGCAGTTTCGACACCGTCAATCAGCCCCAGCATTTT; CDR3 protein: CASSFDTVNQPQHF
D gene: -; clone size: once; V gene: TRBV5-1; J gene: TRBJ2-3; CDR3 DNA: TGCGCCAGCAGCTCGGGGGTTGTGGTACTCACAGATACGCAGTATTTT; CDR3 protein: CASSSGVVVLTDTQYF
D gene: -; clone size: -; V gene: TRBV30; J gene: TRBJ1-5; CDR3 DNA: TGTGCCGGATCCCGGGGAGGCTATCAGCCCCAGCATTTT; CDR3 protein: CAGSRGGYQPQHF
D gene: TRBD2; clone size: -; V gene: TRBV27; J gene: TRBJ2-5; CDR3 DNA: TGTACCAGCAGTATAAGAGGGACTAGCAACGGGCAAGAGACCCAGTACTTC; CDR3 protein: CTSSIRGTSNGQETQYF
D gene: -; clone size: -; V gene: TRBV7-3; J gene: TRBJ1-3; CDR3 DNA: TGTGCCAGCAGCTCCATGGGGGGCTCTGGAAACACCATATATTTT; CDR3 protein: CASSSMGGSGNTIYF
D gene: -; clone size: -; V gene: TRBV28; J gene: TRBJ1-5; CDR3 DNA: TGTGCCAGCAGCCCTGGGAGGCAGGGCAATCAGCCCCAGCATTTT; CDR3 protein: CASSPGRQGNQPQHF
D gene: -; clone size: -; V gene: TRBV4-2; J gene: TRBJ1-1; CDR3 DNA: TGTGCCAGCAGCCAAGTTTCCAATACAGGGTTATACACTGAAGCTTTCTTT; CDR3 protein: CASSQVSNTGLYTEAFF
D gene: -; clone size: -; V gene: TRBV18; J gene: TRBJ2-1; CDR3 DNA: TGTGCCAGCTCAAGGACAGTAAACAATGAGCAGTTCTTC; CDR3 protein: CASSRTVNNEQFF
D gene: TRBD1; clone size: -; V gene: TRBV5-1; J gene: TRBJ1-6; CDR3 DNA: TGCGCCAGCGCTAAGGGAGCCGGGACAGGGGATCGTTCACCCCTCCACTTT; CDR3 protein: CASAKGAGTGDRSPLHF
D gene: TRBD2; clone size: -; V gene: TRBV6-5; J gene: TRBJ2-7; CDR3 DNA: TGTGCCAGCAAAACTAGCGGGAGCTCCTACGAGCAGTACTTC; CDR3 protein: CASKTSGSSYEQYF
D gene: -; clone size: -; V gene: TRBV6-1; J gene: TRBJ2-3; CDR3 DNA: TGTGCCAGCAGTGAAGCGCCTCGGGGTGGTACGCAGTATTTT; CDR3 protein: CASSEAPRGGTQYF
D gene: TRBD2; clone size: -; V gene: TRBV9; J gene: TRBJ2-3; CDR3 DNA: TGTGCCAGCAGCGTAGCTACCGGGGGGGATACGCAGTATTTT; CDR3 protein: CASSVATGGDTQYF
D gene: TRBD1; clone size: -; V gene: TRBV2; J gene: TRBJ2-7; CDR3 DNA: TGTGCCAGCAGGGGACAGGGAGTCTCCTACGAGCAGTACTTC; CDR3 protein: CASRGQGVSYEQYF
D gene: -; clone size: -; V gene: TRBV24-1; J gene: TRBJ2-7; CDR3 DNA: TGTGCCACCAAGAGGGGGAGCTCCTACGAGCAGTACTTC; CDR3 protein: CATKRGSSYEQYF
D gene: -; clone size: -; V gene: TRBV27; J gene: TRBJ2-7; CDR3 DNA: TGTGCCAGCAGCGGGAGCTCCTACGAGCAGTACTTC; CDR3 protein: CASSGSSYEQYF
D gene: -; clone size: -; V gene: TRBV28; J gene: TRBJ2-1; CDR3 DNA: TGTGCCAGCAGTTTCCGGAGCTCCTACAATGAGCAGTTCTTC; CDR3 protein: CASSFRSSYNEQFF
D gene: -; clone size: once; V gene: TRBV5-8; J gene: TRBJ2-2; CDR3 DNA: TGTGCCAGCAGTTCCCCGAGAGGAGGGTTCACCGGGGAGCTGTTTTTT; CDR3 protein: CASSSPRGGFTGELFF
D gene: TRBD2; clone size: -; V gene: TRBV5-1; J gene: TRBJ2-3; CDR3 DNA: TGCGCCAGCAGCTTGGGGACTAGCGGGAGATCCACAGATACGCAGTATTTT; CDR3 protein: CASSLGTSGRSTDTQYF
D gene: -; clone size: -; V gene: TRBV3-1/TRBV3-2; J gene: TRBJ2-2; CDR3 DNA: TGTGCCAGCAGCCGAAAAGCGGTTAACACCGGGGAGCTGTTTTTT; CDR3 protein: CASSRKAVNTGELFF
D gene: -; clone size: -; V gene: TRBV11-2; J gene: TRBJ2-2; CDR3 DNA: TGTGCCAGCAGCTTCCTCCCGAACACCGGGGAGCTGTTTTTT; CDR3 protein: CASSFLPNTGELFF
D gene: -; clone size: -; V gene: TRBV30; J gene: TRBJ1-2; CDR3 DNA: TGTGCCTGGAGTCCCTTAGAAGGCTACACCTTC; CDR3 protein: CAWSPLEGYTF
D gene: -; clone size: -; V gene: TRBV19; J gene: TRBJ1-5; CDR3 DNA: TGTGCCAGCAGGAGAAGGGACAACAACAATCAGCCCCAGCATTTT; CDR3 protein: CASRRRDNNNQPQHF
D gene: -; clone size: once; V gene: TRBV4-1; J gene: TRBJ2-7; CDR3 DNA: TGCGCCAGCAGCCAAACGGTCTCAGAAGGACTCAACACCTACGAGCAGTACTTC; CDR3 protein: CASSQTVSEGLNTYEQYF
D gene: -; clone size: -; V gene: TRBV4-1; J gene: TRBJ2-7; CDR3 DNA: TGCGCCAGCAGCCCCCCCGGCGGGCTCTTCGAGCAGTACTTC; CDR3 protein: CASSPPGGLFEQYF
D gene: TRBD2; clone size: once; V gene: TRBV2; J gene: TRBJ2-7; CDR3 DNA: TGTGCCAGCAGTAGGGGACTAGCGGGACCCTACGAGCAGTACTTC; CDR3 protein: CASSRGLAGPYEQYF
D gene: -; clone size: -; V gene: TRBV12-3/TRBV12-4; J gene: TRBJ1-6; CDR3 DNA: TGTGCCAGCAATTCCCAGGGGACCTCACCCCTCCACTTT; CDR3 protein: CASNSQGTSPLHF
D gene: TRBD2; clone size: -; V gene: TRBV5-1; J gene: TRBJ2-1; CDR3 DNA: TGCGCCAGCAGCCTTCCCCCACTAGCGGGAGTGTCGGATGAGCAGTTCTTC; CDR3 protein: CASSLPPLAGVSDEQFF
D gene: -; clone size: -; V gene: TRBV6-4; J gene: TRBJ1-2; CDR3 DNA: TGTGCCAGCAGTGACTCTGGAGGCTATGGCTACACCTTC; CDR3 protein: CASSDSGGYGYTF